Below are 24 T cell receptor beta chains sequenced from a single sample in a study of cytomegalovirus exposure and HLA in healthy donors (dated by TCRdb to the late 2010s). Library method: the immunoSEQ multiplex PCR assay. For the multiplex PCR, a mixture combining 60 forward primers for TCR Vbeta segments and 13 reverse primers for TCR Jbeta segments was used. As stored in TCRdb, this immuneACCESS dataset retains in-frame rearrangements with V and J assigned. A fraction of the clones does not appear; measured against another copy, unresolved V genes explain less than half of the discrepancy, and the remainder lacks a known reason. The sample has roughly 100,000 clones on record, more than 65% of them singletons. The ten largest clones add up to roughly 6.5% of the sample. Sequencing was performed on PBMCs. These receptors originate from a woman between 50 and 59 years old in good health and CMV-seropositive.

The chain uses TRBV21-1 and TRBJ1-5; the table's D call, TRBD1, has no DNA check behind it. TRBV21-1 is deemed a pseudogene. This CDR3 comprises 15 residues. The CDR3 bases are TGTGCCAGCACCCTGGGACAGGGTGGCAATCAGCCCCAGCATTTT. Its translation is CASTLGQGGNQPQHF.

To note about this clone: A read error may produce the germline difference seen at one junction end. The chain is built from TRBV6-6 and TRBJ1-2; 7 bases align to TRBD1. The CDR3 extends over 14 amino acids. CDR1 is MNHNY, CDR2 SVGAGI, per germline (reference sequence). This CDR3 is CASSNRGTDYGHTF. CDR3 bases: TGTGCCAGCAGTAACCGAGGGACAGACTATGGCCACACCTTC.

This clone was counted a single time. The chain carries TRBV19 and TRBJ1-4, with 7 positions matching TRBD1. With V trimmed by 9 bases and J by 4 bases, 11 bases remained unmatched. The CDR3 is made up of 15 amino acids. Germline lookup yields CDR1 LNHDA and CDR2 SQIVND (reference sequence). The CDR3 DNA is TGTGCCAGCGCCGGGACAGCAAATGGTAATGAAAAACTGTTTTTT. Translating gives CASAGTANGNEKLFF.

The gene calls are TRBV9 and TRBJ2-1; 8 bases match TRBD2. This CDR3 has 18 amino acids. Germline V lookup: CDR1 SGDLS, CDR2 YYNGEE. V dropped 4 bases and J dropped 2; count of bases not matched to a gene: 14. The chain's CDR3 is CASSPLIVGGGTYNEQFF. CDR3 coding DNA: TGTGCCAGCAGCCCCCTTATAGTCGGGGGGGGGACCTACAATGAGCAGTTCTTC.

This sequence joins TRBV7-9 and TRBJ2-1, with D tentatively TRBD1 (5 bases). The CDR3 has 15 amino acids. Germline CDR1 reads SEHNR; CDR2 reads FQNEAQ (reference sequence). Trimming stripped 8 bases from V and 3 bases from J, with 17 bases between. CDR3 DNA sequence: TGTGCCAGCGCCCCAGTAGTCACAGGCTACAATGAGCAGTTCTTC. As protein: CASAPVVTGYNEQFF. The whole variable domain, remainder taken from reference TRBV7-9 and TRBJ2-1, is DTGVSQNPRHKITKRGQNVTFRCDPISEHNRLYWYRQTLGQGPEFLTYFQNEAQLEKSRLLSDRFSAERPKGSFSTLEIQRTEQGDSAMYLCASAPVVTGYNEQFFGPGTRLTVL.

The V gene is TRBV7-2, the J gene TRBJ1-5, with TRBD1 matching over 10 bases. The CDR3 is made up of 16 amino acids. The V segment lost 5 bases and the J segment 4 bases; nucleotides outside the gene matches: 8. Germline lookup yields CDR1 SGHTA and CDR2 FQGNSA. CDR3 region: CASSRKDRGLNQPQHF. CDR3 DNA sequence: TGTGCCAGCAGCCGGAAAGACAGGGGGCTAAATCAGCCCCAGCATTTT.

The V call is TRBV5-4, the J call TRBJ1-3, with D perhaps TRBD1 (6 bases). The germline CDR1 and CDR2 sequences are SGHNT and YYREEE (reference sequence). Deletions cut 3 bases from V and 0 bases from J, with 7 bases between. This CDR3 has 14 residues. The CDR3 coding sequence is TGTGCCAGCAGCTCGGACAGCTCTGGAAACACCATATATTTT. This gives the protein CASSSDSSGNTIYF.

The chain recombines TRBV6-1 with TRBJ2-3; D ambiguous. CDR3 length: 13 residues. Germline CDR1 reads MNHNS; CDR2 reads SASEGT. V was pared by 2 bases and J by 4 bases, with 7 bases between. The CDR3 nucleotides are TGTGCCAGCAGTGAAATAAAATCAGATACGCAGTATTTT. This gives the protein CASSEIKSDTQYF.

This rearrangement joins TRBV19 to TRBJ1-1; D gene ambiguous. From germline, CDR1 is LNHDA and CDR2 SQIVND (reference sequence). The CDR3 consists of 17 residues. The V and J ends lost 8 bases and 12 bases respectively, with 34 bases between them. CDR3 coding DNA: TGTGCCAGTTCAGTCCGAGACACCTCAATTACCCCCTTAGAGACTTTCTTT. This gives the protein CASSVRDTSITPLETFF.

V gene TRBV9 combines with J gene TRBJ2-1; TRBD2 agrees at 10 bases. Germline V gene sequence: CDR1 SGDLS, CDR2 YYNGEE. The CDR3 runs 18 residues. V gave up 0 bases and J gave up 0 bases; unmatched junction bases: 6. The CDR3 loop is CASSVGLAGPSSYNEQFF. The CDR3 DNA is TGTGCCAGCAGCGTAGGACTAGCGGGCCCAAGCTCCTACAATGAGCAGTTCTTC.

This clone is a singleton in its sample. This sequence joins TRBV9 and TRBJ2-3; 14 positions match TRBD2. The V segment lost 4 bases and the J segment 4 bases; nucleotides outside the gene matches: 5. The CDR3 is 16 amino acids. CDR1 and CDR2 from the germline V gene are SGDLS and YYNGEE. This CDR3 is CASSIGTSGGADTQYF. The DNA for the CDR3 is TGTGCCAGCAGCATCGGGACTAGCGGGGGAGCAGATACGCAGTATTTT.

The CDR3 DNA reads as TGTGCCAGTAGTATTGCCGGACAGCGAAATAATTCACCCCTCCACTTT. Its protein is CASSIAGQRNNSPLHF. The gene calls are TRBV19 and TRBJ1-6; TRBD1 might be the D (6 bases). Germline V gene data show CDR1 as LNHDA and CDR2 as SQIVND (reference sequence). This CDR3 comprises 16 residues. The V end lost 3 bases, the J end lost 5 bases, and 14 bases lay between the germline ends.

The gene calls are TRBV6-6 and TRBJ1-1, with a weak D call TRBD1 (6 bases). The V and J ends lost 2 bases and 4 bases respectively, with 17 bases between them. Germline-derived CDR1 and CDR2 are MNHNY and SVGAGI (reference sequence). CDR3 length: 16 residues. The CDR3: CASSYTSGSRGTEAFF. The CDR3 nucleotides read TGTGCCAGCAGTTACACCTCAGGATCCAGGGGCACTGAAGCTTTCTTT.

This clone was seen a few times. The sample contains more than one DNA sequence encoding this CDR3. The gene calls are TRBV28 and TRBJ1-2; D is unclear. V lost 2 bases and J 5 bases, leaving 6 bases between the germline ends. Per germline, CDR1 MDHEN and CDR2 SYDVKM. This CDR3 has 12 residues. CDR3 DNA sequence: TGTGCCAGCAGTTTAGGAGGGTATGGCTACACCTTC. Its protein product is CASSLGGYGYTF.

This clone was seen only once. The V call is TRBV5-5, the J call TRBJ2-2; D gene unclear. From germline, CDR1 is SGHKS and CDR2 YYEKEE (reference sequence). The CDR3 has 16 residues. Trimming took 0 bases from V and 2 from J, leaving 11 bases between them. CDR3 sequence: CASSLAPRSNTGELFF. The DNA for the CDR3 is TGTGCCAGCAGCTTGGCCCCCCGGTCCAACACCGGGGAGCTGTTTTTT.

The genes are TRBV6-5 and TRBJ1-2; D is possibly TRBD1 (5 bases). The CDR3 consists of 14 residues. V lost 4 bases to trimming and J lost 3 bases, with 12 bases between them. Germline-derived CDR1 and CDR2 are MNHEY and SVGAGI. DNA of the CDR3: TGTGCCAGCAGTTGGTCAGGGAATGACTATGGCTACACCTTC. It yields the protein CASSWSGNDYGYTF.

The chain is built from TRBV6-5 and TRBJ2-2; 7 nucleotides align to TRBD1. CDR3 length equals 15 residues. Looked up from germline, CDR1 is MNHEY and CDR2 is SVGAGI. V shed 0 bases, J shed 8 bases, and the junction held 6 bases outside the gene matches. The DNA of the CDR3 is TGTGCCAGCAGTTACTCGGGGGCCAGGGGGGGGGAGCTGTTTTTT. Protein: CASSYSGARGGELFF.

The V call is TRBV28, the J call TRBJ1-6, with a weak D call TRBD1 (5 bases). CDR3 length equals 14 residues. Between the trimmed V and J ends, which lost 6 bases and 7 bases, there was a span of 13 bases. Germline CDR1 reads MDHEN; CDR2 reads SYDVKM. DNA of the CDR3: TGTGCCAGCAGAGCTGGGACTACGAATTCACCCCTCCACTTT. The encoded protein is CASRAGTTNSPLHF.

The chain has TRBV28 and TRBJ1-2; D might be TRBD1 (5 bases). Germline CDR1 MDHEN, CDR2 SYDVKM. This CDR3 spans 13 amino acids. V lost 2 bases and J 8 bases, leaving 12 bases between the germline ends. The CDR3 coding sequence is TGTGCCAGCAGTTTAGCACAGGACCGGGGCTACACCTTC. Amino acid sequence: CASSLAQDRGYTF.

The CDR3 DNA reads as TGTGCCAGCAGTTTATTGGTGGGGGGAATTGGCTACACCTTC. Its protein product is CASSLLVGGIGYTF. The chain joins TRBV28 to TRBJ1-2; D might be TRBD1 (5 bases). V was shortened by 1 base and J by 7 bases, with 13 bases between the two germline ends. This CDR3 has 14 residues. From germline, CDR1 is MDHEN and CDR2 SYDVKM.

The chain combines TRBV5-8 with TRBJ1-2; 8 positions agree with TRBD1. CDR1 is SGHTS, CDR2 YDEGEE, per germline. J was trimmed by 7 bases and V by 1 base; bases with no gene match: 3. The CDR3 runs to 13 residues. CDR3 in amino acids: CASSLNRGFGYTF. For the CDR3, the DNA is TGTGCCAGCAGCTTGAACAGGGGGTTTGGCTACACCTTC.

The gene calls are TRBV30 and TRBJ2-3; a possible D gene is TRBD2 (6 bases). V dropped 8 bases and J dropped 3 bases, with 12 bases sitting between them. CDR3 length: 12 amino acids. Germline V gene sequence: CDR1 GTSNPN, CDR2 SVGIG (reference sequence). The DNA for the CDR3 is TGTGCCGGAGGGCGGGTGACAGATACGCAGTATTTT. Its translation: CAGGRVTDTQYF.

The chain employs TRBV9 and TRBJ2-2, with a possible D match to TRBD1 (6 bases). There are 14 residues in the CDR3. Germline V CDR1 and CDR2: SGDLS, YYNGEE. Trimming took off 7 bases at V and 7 bases at J, with 17 bases between the two ends. The chain's CDR3 is CASGRTEFGGELFF. CDR3 coding DNA: TGTGCCAGCGGACGGACAGAATTCGGCGGGGAGCTGTTTTTT.

This clone was recorded once. The rearrangement links TRBV5-1 to TRBJ2-1; TRBD1 is a possible D gene (6 bases). This CDR3 has 15 amino acids. Germline lookup yields CDR1 SGHRS and CDR2 YFSETQ. Between the trimmed V and J ends, which lost 5 bases and 6 bases, there was a span of 18 bases. The CDR3 reads CASSWVQGAANEQFF. CDR3 coding DNA: TGCGCCAGCAGTTGGGTACAGGGCGCGGCCAATGAGCAGTTCTTC.